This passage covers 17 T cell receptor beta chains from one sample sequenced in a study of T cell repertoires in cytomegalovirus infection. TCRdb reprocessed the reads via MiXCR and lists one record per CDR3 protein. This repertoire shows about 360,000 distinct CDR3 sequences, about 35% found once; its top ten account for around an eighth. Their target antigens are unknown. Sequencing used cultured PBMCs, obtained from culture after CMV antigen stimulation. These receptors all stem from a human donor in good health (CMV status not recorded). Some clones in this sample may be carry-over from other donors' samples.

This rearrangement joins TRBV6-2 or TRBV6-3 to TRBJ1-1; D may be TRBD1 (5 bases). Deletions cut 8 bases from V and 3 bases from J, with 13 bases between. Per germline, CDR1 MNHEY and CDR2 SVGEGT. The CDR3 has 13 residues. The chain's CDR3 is CASSRGADTEAFF. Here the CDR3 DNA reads TGTGCCAGCTCTAGGGGTGCGGACACTGAAGCTTTCTTT.

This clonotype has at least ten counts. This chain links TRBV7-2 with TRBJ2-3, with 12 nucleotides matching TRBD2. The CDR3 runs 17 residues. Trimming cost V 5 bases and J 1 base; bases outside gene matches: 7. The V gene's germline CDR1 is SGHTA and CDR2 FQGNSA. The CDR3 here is CASSGRTSGTGTDTQYF. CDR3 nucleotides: TGTGCCAGCAGCGGACGGACTAGCGGGACCGGCACAGATACGCAGTATTTT.

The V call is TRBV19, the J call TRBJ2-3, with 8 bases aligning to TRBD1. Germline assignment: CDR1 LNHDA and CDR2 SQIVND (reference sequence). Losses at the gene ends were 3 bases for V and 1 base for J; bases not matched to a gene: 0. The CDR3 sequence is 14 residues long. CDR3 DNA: TGTGCCAGTAGTATGACAGGGGGCACAGATACGCAGTATTTT. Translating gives CASSMTGGTDTQYF. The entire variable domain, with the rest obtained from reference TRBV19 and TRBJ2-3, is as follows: DGGITQSPKYLFRKEGQNVTLSCEQNLNHDAMYWYRQDPGQGLRLIYYSQIVNDFQKGDIAEGYSVSREKKESFPLTVTSAQKNPTAFYLCASSMTGGTDTQYFGPGTRLTVL.

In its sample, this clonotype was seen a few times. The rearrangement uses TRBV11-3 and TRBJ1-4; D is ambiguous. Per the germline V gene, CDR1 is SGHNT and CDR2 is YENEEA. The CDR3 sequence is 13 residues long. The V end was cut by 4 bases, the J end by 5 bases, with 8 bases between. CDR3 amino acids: CASSSRQNEKLFF. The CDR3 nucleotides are TGTGCCAGCAGCTCCCGACAAAATGAAAAACTGTTTTTT.

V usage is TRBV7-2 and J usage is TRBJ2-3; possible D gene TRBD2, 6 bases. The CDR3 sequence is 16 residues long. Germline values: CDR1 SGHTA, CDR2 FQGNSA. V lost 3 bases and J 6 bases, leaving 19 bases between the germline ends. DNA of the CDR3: TGTGCCAGCAGCTTCGGCGGAGCACCCAGCGGGGATACGCAGTATTTT. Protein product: CASSFGGAPSGDTQYF.

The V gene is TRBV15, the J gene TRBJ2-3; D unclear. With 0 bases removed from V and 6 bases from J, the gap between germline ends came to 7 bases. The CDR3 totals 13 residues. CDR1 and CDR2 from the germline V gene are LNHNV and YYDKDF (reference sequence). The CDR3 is CATSRDQADTQYF. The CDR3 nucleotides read TGTGCCACCAGCAGAGATCAGGCGGATACGCAGTATTTT.

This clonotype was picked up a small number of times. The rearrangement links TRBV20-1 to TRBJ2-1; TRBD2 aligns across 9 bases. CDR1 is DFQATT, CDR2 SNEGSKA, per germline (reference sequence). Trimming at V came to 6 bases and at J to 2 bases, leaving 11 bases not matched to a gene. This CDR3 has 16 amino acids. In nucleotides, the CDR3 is TGCAGTGCCCAACCGATAGCGGGAGTCACCTACAATGAGCAGTTCTTC. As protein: CSAQPIAGVTYNEQFF.

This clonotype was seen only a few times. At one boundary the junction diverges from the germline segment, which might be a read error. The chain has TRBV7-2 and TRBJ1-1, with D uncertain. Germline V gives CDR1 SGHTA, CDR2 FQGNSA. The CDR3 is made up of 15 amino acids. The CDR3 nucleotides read TGTGCCAGCAGGTTAGGTTACACCTTGAACACTGAAGCTTTCTTT. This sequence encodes CASRLGYTLNTEAFF.

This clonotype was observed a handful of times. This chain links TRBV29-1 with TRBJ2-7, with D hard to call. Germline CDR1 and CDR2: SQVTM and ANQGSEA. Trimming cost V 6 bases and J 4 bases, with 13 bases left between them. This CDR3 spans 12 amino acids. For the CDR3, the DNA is TGCAGCGTGAGGAAGTCAATGTACGAGCAGTACTTC. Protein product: CSVRKSMYEQYF.

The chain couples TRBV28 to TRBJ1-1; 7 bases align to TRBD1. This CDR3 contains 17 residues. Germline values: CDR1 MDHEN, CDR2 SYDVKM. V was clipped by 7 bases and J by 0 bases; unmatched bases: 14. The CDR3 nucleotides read TGTGCCAGCATAGCCGGACAGGTGATTACGATGAACACTGAAGCTTTCTTT. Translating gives CASIAGQVITMNTEAFF.

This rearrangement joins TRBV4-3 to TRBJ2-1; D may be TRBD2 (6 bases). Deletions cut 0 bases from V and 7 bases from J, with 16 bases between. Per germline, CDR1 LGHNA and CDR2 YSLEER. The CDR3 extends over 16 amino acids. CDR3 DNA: TGCGCCAGCAGCCAAGATACCGGGAGAACCCTGAATGAGCAGTTCTTC. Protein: CASSQDTGRTLNEQFF.

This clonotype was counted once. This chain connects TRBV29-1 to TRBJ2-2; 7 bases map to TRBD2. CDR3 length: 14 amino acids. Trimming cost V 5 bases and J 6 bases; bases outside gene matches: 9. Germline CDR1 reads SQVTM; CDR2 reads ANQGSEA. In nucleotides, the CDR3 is TGCAGCGTTCCATTGACTAGCAGAGCCGGGGAGCTGTTTTTT. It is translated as CSVPLTSRAGELFF.

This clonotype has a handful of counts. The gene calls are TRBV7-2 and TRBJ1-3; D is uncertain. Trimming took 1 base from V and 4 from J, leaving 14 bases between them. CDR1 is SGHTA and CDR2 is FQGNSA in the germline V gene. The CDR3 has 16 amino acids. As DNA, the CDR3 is TGTGCCAGCAGCTTAGATTTCCGGACTTTGGGAAACACCATATATTTT. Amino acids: CASSLDFRTLGNTIYF.

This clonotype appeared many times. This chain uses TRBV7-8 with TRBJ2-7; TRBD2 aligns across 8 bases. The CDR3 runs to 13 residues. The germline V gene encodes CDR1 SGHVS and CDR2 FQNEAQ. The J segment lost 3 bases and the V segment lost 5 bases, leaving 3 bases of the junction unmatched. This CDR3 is CASSRGTSYEQYV. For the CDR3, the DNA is TGTGCCAGCAGCAGAGGGACTAGCTACGAGCAGTACGTC.

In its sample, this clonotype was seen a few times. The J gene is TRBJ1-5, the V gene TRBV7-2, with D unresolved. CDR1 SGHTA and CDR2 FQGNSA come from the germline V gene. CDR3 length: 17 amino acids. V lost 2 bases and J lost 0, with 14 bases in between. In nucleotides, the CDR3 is TGTGCCAGCAGCTTACAAGGCGGACCGTATAGCAATCAGCCCCAGCATTTT. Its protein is CASSLQGGPYSNQPQHF.

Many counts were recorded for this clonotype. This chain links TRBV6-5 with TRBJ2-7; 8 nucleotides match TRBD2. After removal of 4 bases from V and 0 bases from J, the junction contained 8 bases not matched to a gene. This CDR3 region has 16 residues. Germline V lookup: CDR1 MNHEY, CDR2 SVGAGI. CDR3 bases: TGTGCCAGCAGTTTGCGGGGGGACTTAATCTCCTACGAGCAGTACTTC. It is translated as CASSLRGDLISYEQYF.

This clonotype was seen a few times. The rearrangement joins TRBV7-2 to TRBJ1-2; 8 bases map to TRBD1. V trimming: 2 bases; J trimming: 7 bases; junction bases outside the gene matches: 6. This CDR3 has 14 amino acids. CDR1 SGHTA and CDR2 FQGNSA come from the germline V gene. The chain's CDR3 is CASSLPQGAGGYTF. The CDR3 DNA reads TGTGCCAGCAGCTTACCCCAGGGGGCAGGTGGCTACACCTTC.